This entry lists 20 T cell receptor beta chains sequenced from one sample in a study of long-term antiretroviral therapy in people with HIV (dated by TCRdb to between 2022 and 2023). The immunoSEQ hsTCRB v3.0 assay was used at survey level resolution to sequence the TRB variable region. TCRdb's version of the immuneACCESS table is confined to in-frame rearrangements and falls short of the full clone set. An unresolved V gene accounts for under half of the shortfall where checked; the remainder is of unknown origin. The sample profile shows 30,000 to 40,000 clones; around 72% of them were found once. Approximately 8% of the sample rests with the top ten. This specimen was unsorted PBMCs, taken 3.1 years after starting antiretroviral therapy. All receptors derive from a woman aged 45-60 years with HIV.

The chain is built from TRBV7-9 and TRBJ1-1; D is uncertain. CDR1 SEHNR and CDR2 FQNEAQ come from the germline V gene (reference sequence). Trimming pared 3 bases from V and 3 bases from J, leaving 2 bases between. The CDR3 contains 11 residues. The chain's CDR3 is CASSFDTEAFF. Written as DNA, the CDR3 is TGTGCCAGCAGCTTCGACACTGAAGCTTTCTTT. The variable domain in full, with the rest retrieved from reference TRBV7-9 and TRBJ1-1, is DTGVSQNPRHKITKRGQNVTFRCDPISEHNRLYWYRQTLGQGPEFLTYFQNEAQLEKSRLLSDRFSAERPKGSFSTLEIQRTEQGDSAMYLCASSFDTEAFFGQGTRLTVV.

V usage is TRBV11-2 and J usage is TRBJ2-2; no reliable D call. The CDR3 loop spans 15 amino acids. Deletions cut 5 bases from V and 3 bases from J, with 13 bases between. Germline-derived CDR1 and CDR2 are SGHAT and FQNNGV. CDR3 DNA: TGTGCCAGCAGCCCTCAGACACGATACACCGGGGAGCTGTTTTTT. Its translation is CASSPQTRYTGELFF.

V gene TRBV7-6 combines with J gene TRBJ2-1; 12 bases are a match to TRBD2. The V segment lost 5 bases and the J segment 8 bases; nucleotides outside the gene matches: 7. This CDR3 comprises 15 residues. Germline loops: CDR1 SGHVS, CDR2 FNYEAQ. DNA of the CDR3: TGTGCCAGCAGCCGTACTAGCGGGGGGTTCTATGAGCAGTTCTTC. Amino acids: CASSRTSGGFYEQFF.

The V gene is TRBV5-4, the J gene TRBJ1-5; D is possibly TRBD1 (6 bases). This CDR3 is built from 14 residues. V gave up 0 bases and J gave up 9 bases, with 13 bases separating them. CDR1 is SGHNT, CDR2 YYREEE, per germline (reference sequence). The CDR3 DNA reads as TGTGCCAGCAGCTTGGACGGGGGCGGAGTGCCCCAGCATTTT. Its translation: CASSLDGGGVPQHF.

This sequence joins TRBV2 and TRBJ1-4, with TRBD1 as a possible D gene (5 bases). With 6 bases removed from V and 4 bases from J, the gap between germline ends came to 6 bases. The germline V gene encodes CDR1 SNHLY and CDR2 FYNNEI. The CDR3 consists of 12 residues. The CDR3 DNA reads TGTGCCAGCAGGAGGGGTAATGAAAAACTGTTTTTT. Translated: CASRRGNEKLFF.

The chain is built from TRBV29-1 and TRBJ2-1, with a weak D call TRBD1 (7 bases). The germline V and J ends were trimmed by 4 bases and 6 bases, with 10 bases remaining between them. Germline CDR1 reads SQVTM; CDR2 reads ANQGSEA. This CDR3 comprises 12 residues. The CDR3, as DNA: TGCAGCGTTGGCCAGGGGGGCAATGAGCAGTTCTTC. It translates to CSVGQGGNEQFF.

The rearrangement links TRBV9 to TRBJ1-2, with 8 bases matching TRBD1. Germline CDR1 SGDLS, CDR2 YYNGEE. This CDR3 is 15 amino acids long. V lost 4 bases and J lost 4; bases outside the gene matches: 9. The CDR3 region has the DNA TGTGCCAGCAGCCTAGGATCGGACAGGGTCTATGGCTACACCTTC. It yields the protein CASSLGSDRVYGYTF.

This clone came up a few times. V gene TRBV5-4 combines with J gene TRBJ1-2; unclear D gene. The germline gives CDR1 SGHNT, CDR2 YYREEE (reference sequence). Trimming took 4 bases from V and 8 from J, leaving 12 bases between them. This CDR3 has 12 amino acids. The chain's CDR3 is CASSTPWQGYTF. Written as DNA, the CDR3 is TGTGCCAGCAGCACCCCCTGGCAGGGCTACACCTTC.

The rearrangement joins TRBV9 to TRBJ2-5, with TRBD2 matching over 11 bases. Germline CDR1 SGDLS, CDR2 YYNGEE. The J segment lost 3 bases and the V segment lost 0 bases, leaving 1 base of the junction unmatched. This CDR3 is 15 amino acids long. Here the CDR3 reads CASSVELAGEETQYF. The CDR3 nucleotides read TGTGCCAGCAGCGTAGAACTAGCGGGGGAAGAGACCCAGTACTTC.

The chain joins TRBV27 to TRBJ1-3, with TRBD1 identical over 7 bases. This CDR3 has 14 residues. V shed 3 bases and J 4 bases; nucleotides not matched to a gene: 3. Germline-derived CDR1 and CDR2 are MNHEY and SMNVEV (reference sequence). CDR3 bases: TGTGCCAGCAGTTTGACAGGGTCCGGAAACACCATATATTTT. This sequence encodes CASSLTGSGNTIYF.

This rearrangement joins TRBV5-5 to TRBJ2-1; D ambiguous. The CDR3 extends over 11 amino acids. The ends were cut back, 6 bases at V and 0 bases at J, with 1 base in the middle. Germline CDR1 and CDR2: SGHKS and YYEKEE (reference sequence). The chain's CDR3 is CASNSYNEQFF. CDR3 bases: TGTGCCAGCAACTCCTACAATGAGCAGTTCTTC.

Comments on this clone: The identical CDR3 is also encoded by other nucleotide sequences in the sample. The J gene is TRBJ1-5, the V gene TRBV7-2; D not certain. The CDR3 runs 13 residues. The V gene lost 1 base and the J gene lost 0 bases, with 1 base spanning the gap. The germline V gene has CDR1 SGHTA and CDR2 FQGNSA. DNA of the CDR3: TGTGCCAGCAGCTTAGATAGCAATCAGCCCCAGCATTTT. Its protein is CASSLDSNQPQHF.

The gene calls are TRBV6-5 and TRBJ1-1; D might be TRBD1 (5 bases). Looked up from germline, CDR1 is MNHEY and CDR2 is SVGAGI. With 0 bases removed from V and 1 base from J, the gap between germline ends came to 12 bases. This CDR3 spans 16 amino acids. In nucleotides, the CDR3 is TGTGCCAGCAGTTACTCTTGGGGGGGAGGGAACACTGAAGCTTTCTTT. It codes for CASSYSWGGGNTEAFF.

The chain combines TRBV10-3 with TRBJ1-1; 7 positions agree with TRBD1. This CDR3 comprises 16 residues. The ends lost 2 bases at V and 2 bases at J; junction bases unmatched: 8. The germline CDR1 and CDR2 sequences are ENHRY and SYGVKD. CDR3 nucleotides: TGTGCCATCAGTGAGCAAGGGGGCGCCACAAACACTGAAGCTTTCTTT. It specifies CAISEQGGATNTEAFF.

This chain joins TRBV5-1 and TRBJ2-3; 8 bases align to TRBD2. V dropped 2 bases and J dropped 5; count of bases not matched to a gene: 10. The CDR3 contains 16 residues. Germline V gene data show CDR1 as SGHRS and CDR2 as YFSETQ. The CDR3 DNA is TGCGCCAGCAGCTTTGCCGGGGGGGCCCAGGGAGATACGCAGTATTTT. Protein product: CASSFAGGAQGDTQYF.

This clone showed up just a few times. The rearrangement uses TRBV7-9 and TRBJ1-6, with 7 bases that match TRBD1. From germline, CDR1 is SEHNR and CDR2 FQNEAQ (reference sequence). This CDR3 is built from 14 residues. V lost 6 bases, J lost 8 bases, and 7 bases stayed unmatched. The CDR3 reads CASRRQGVDSPLHF. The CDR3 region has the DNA TGTGCCAGCAGGCGACAGGGAGTCGATTCACCCCTCCACTTT.

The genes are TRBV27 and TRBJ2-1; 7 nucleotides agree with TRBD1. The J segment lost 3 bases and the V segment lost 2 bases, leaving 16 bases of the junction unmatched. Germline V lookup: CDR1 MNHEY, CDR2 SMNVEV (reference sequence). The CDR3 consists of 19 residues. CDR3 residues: CASSLQGDFRPEYYNEQFF. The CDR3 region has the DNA TGTGCCAGCAGTTTACAGGGGGATTTTCGGCCAGAATACTACAATGAGCAGTTCTTC.

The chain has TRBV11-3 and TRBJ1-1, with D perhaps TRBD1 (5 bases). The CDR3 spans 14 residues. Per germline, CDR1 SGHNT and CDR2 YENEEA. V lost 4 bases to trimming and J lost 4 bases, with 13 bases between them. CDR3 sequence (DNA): TGTGCCAGCAGCTCCGGGGGAATTTTCACTGAAGCTTTCTTT. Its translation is CASSSGGIFTEAFF.

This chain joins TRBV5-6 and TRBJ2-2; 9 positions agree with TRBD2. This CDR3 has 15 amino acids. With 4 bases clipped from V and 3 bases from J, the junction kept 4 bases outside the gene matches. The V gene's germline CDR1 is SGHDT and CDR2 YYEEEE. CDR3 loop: CASSPVAGDTGELFF. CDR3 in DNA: TGTGCCAGCAGCCCGGTAGCGGGGGACACCGGGGAGCTGTTTTTT.

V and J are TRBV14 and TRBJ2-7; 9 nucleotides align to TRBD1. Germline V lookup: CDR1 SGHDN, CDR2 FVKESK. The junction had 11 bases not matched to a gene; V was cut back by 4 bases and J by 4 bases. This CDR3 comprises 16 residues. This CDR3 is CASSPSPGTGIYEQYF. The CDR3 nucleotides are TGTGCCAGCAGCCCCAGTCCCGGGACAGGGATATACGAGCAGTACTTC.